One and the same sample provided the 8 T cell receptor beta chains below, sequenced in a study of vaccination and CD4 T cells after COVID-19. Sequenced with the Oncomine TCR Beta short-read assay was DNA taken from cultured CD4+ T cells. TCRdb fed the PCR reads into MiXCR, producing one record per CDR3 protein. The table has around 10,000 distinct CDR3 sequences, around 58% seen once. The treatment here: roughly ten-day PBMC culture with coronavirus spike peptide pools or control peptides (ViraFEST assay). No antigen has been identified for these receptors. The sequenced sample consisted of CD4+ T cells from blood, cultured in vitro. The receptors originated from a human donor who had recovered from COVID-19.

The rearrangement joins TRBV9 to TRBJ2-5; possibly TRBD2 for D (5 bases). CDR1 SGDLS and CDR2 YYNGEE come from the germline V gene. This CDR3 is built from 14 residues. V was shortened by 0 bases and J by 7 bases, with 13 bases between the two germline ends. The CDR3 coding sequence is TGTGCCAGCAGCGTAGCCGCCGGGGAAGGGACCCAGTACTTC. It codes for CASSVAAGEGTQYF.

The chain couples TRBV7-2 to TRBJ2-7, with 7 positions matching TRBD1. Germline assignment: CDR1 SGHTA and CDR2 FQGNSA. The V segment lost 0 bases and the J segment 3 bases; nucleotides outside the gene matches: 2. CDR3 length: 14 amino acids. The CDR3 protein is CASSLAQGNYEQYF. The CDR3 bases are TGTGCCAGCAGCTTAGCACAGGGGAACTACGAGCAGTACTTC.

In its sample, this clonotype was seen a few times. The gene calls are TRBV20-1 and TRBJ1-4; no definite D call. Looked up from germline, CDR1 is DFQATT and CDR2 is SNEGSKA (reference sequence). CDR3 size: 12 residues. The CDR3 reads CSAWTADEKLFF. The CDR3 DNA sequence: TGCAGCGCATGGACGGCCGATGAAAAACTGTTTTTT.

This chain links TRBV27 with TRBJ2-7; no clear D. The CDR3 is 11 amino acids. The V gene's germline CDR1 is MNHEY and CDR2 SMNVEV (reference sequence). Trimming took off 4 bases at V and 3 bases at J, with 4 bases between the two ends. The CDR3 DNA sequence: TGTGCCAGCAGTTCCCTCTACGAGCAGTACTTC. Translated, it gives CASSSLYEQYF.

The CDR3 DNA is TGTGCCAGCAGCTTAGAGATGAACACTGAAGCTTTCTTT. Residues: CASSLEMNTEAFF. The chain recombines TRBV11-1 with TRBJ1-1, with unresolved D. The CDR3 has 13 amino acids. V lost 1 base and J lost 0, with 3 bases in between. The germline V gene encodes CDR1 SGHAT and CDR2 FQDESV (reference sequence).

This clonotype has only a few counts. The chain couples TRBV10-1 to TRBJ2-3, with TRBD2 matching 10 bases. The germline V gene encodes CDR1 WNHNN and CDR2 SYGVQD (reference sequence). CDR3 size: 16 residues. Trimming cost V 3 bases and J 3 bases; bases outside gene matches: 6. The CDR3 nucleotides read TGCGCCAGCAGTGACGGTCTAGCGGGGGCAACAGATACGCAGTATTTT. Residues: CASSDGLAGATDTQYF.

The chain couples TRBV20-1 to TRBJ2-3, with TRBD2 matching 13 bases. CDR3 size: 20 residues. With 0 bases clipped from V and 1 base from J, the junction kept 13 bases outside the gene matches. CDR1 DFQATT and CDR2 SNEGSKA come from the germline V gene (reference sequence). The DNA of the CDR3 is TGCAGTGCTAGAGATTTCGGACTAGCGGGGGCAAACGTCGGCACAGATACGCAGTATTTT. Its translation: CSARDFGLAGANVGTDTQYF.

This clonotype showed up just a few times. The chain links TRBV19 to TRBJ1-2; 10 bases fit TRBD1. Unmatched junction bases numbered 16, after V lost 8 bases and J lost 7 bases. The CDR3 consists of 16 residues. Germline V CDR1 and CDR2: LNHDA, SQIVND (reference sequence). This CDR3 is CASFPRDRGMYSGYTF. The DNA of the CDR3 is TGTGCCAGTTTCCCTCGGGACAGGGGAATGTATTCTGGCTACACCTTC.